The 25 T cell receptor beta chains reported below all come from one sample, sequenced in a study of OX40 agonist ivuxolimab in advanced cancers. Libraries were prepared by immunoSEQ multiplex PCR; TCRdb keeps only in-frame clonotypes and omits some of them. The sample has approximately 48,000 clones; about 77% are singletons. Source: CD4+ or CD8+ T cells sorted from blood, taken in a trial of the OX40 agonist ivuxolimab. The receptors stem from an adult with an advanced solid tumor such as melanoma, head and neck, liver or kidney cancer.

In DNA, the CDR3 is TGCAGCGTTGAAGACCCCCTGGTTGGCTACACCTTC. Its translation is CSVEDPLVGYTF. The V call is TRBV29-1, the J call TRBJ1-2; D not certain. Germline-derived CDR1 and CDR2 are SQVTM and ANQGSEA. Trimming took off 0 bases at V and 7 bases at J, with 9 bases between the two ends. The length of the CDR3 is 12 residues. The full variable domain, its missing parts supplied by reference TRBV29-1 and TRBJ1-2, is SAVISQKPSRDICQRGTSLTIQCQVDSQVTMMFWYRQQPGQSLTLIATANQGSEATYESGFVIDKFPISRPNLTFSTLTVSNMSPEDSSIYLCSVEDPLVGYTFGSGTRLTVV.

This chain joins TRBV2 and TRBJ1-2; 7 nucleotides line up with TRBD1. Germline lookup yields CDR1 SNHLY and CDR2 FYNNEI. V shed 5 bases and J 4 bases; nucleotides not matched to a gene: 7. This CDR3 contains 14 residues. DNA of the CDR3: TGTGCCAGCAGTCTCAGGGACAGTTTCTATGGCTACACCTTC. Translating it yields CASSLRDSFYGYTF.

This clone came up a few times. This chain's CDR3 is CASSPHGQGALRLGEQYF. The CDR3 DNA reads as TGTGCCAGCAGTCCCCACGGTCAGGGGGCACTTCGTTTGGGCGAGCAGTACTTC. This sequence joins TRBV28 and TRBJ2-7; 8 bases match TRBD1. From germline, CDR1 is MDHEN and CDR2 SYDVKM. The CDR3 totals 18 residues. J was trimmed by 6 bases and V by 5 bases; bases with no gene match: 21. Full variable domain (outside the CDR3, taken from reference TRBV28 and TRBJ2-7): DVKVTQSSRYLVKRTGEKVFLECVQDMDHENMFWYRQDPGLGLRLIYFSYDVKMKEKGDIPEGYSVSREKKERFSLILESASTNQTSMYLCASSPHGQGALRLGEQYFGPGTRLTVT.

The V call is TRBV7-8, the J call TRBJ2-1, with D possibly TRBD1 on 6 matching bases. Germline V gene lookup returns CDR1 SGHVS and CDR2 FQNEAQ. The CDR3 totals 16 residues. V lost 1 base and J 0 bases, leaving 10 bases between the germline ends. Here the CDR3 DNA reads TGTGCCAGCAGCTTAGAAGGACAGAGCTCCTACAATGAGCAGTTCTTC. Its protein is CASSLEGQSSYNEQFF.

The chain recombines TRBV6-5 with TRBJ1-2, with D unclear. From germline, CDR1 is MNHEY and CDR2 SVGAGI. The CDR3 loop spans 15 amino acids. Trimming shortened V by 0 bases and J by 8 bases, and 16 bases separated the two germline ends. The CDR3 spells CASSYSVTWADGYTF. The CDR3 DNA reads TGTGCCAGCAGTTACTCCGTCACGTGGGCCGACGGCTACACCTTC.

The chain is built from TRBV5-1 and TRBJ2-5; a possible D gene is TRBD1 (5 bases). This CDR3 has 15 amino acids. Deletions cut 0 bases from V and 4 bases from J, with 13 bases between. Germline-derived CDR1 and CDR2 are SGHRS and YFSETQ. CDR3 sequence: CASSLVQGWRETQYF. CDR3 sequence (DNA): TGCGCCAGCAGCTTGGTGCAGGGCTGGCGAGAGACCCAGTACTTC.

The chain uses TRBV5-1 and TRBJ1-5; 9 bases agree with TRBD1. V dropped 1 base and J dropped 1; count of bases not matched to a gene: 6. Per germline, CDR1 SGHRS and CDR2 YFSETQ. The CDR3 totals 17 residues. CDR3 residues: CASSLTGGMTSNQPQHF. CDR3 DNA sequence: TGCGCCAGCAGCTTGACAGGGGGCATGACAAGCAATCAGCCCCAGCATTTT.

This clone was seen a single time. The J gene is TRBJ2-1, the V gene TRBV18; 8 nucleotides align to TRBD2. With 4 bases clipped from V and 6 bases from J, the junction kept 8 bases outside the gene matches. The CDR3 is 15 residues long. In germline, CDR1 is KGHSH, CDR2 LQKENI. The CDR3 protein is CASSLIHGRANEQFF. The CDR3 DNA is TGTGCCAGCTCACTTATCCACGGGAGGGCCAATGAGCAGTTCTTC.

This chain uses TRBV28 with TRBJ1-5; TRBD1 matches 8 bases. Germline V lookup: CDR1 MDHEN, CDR2 SYDVKM. Unmatched junction bases numbered 21, after V lost 9 bases and J lost 11 bases. This CDR3 has 16 residues. The CDR3 loop is CARPRGQEGPGRAQHF. The CDR3 DNA reads TGTGCCAGGCCTCGGGGACAGGAGGGGCCCGGTAGGGCCCAGCATTTT.

The chain is built from TRBV29-1 and TRBJ2-1; 13 nucleotides match TRBD2. This CDR3 has 13 amino acids. V shed 7 bases and J 8 bases; nucleotides not matched to a gene: 5. Germline loops: CDR1 SQVTM, CDR2 ANQGSEA. CDR3 region: CSASLAGGHEQFF. CDR3 sequence (DNA): TGCAGCGCTTCACTAGCGGGAGGGCATGAGCAGTTCTTC.

The CDR3 nucleotides read TGTGCCAGCAGTGAATGGGGCCCCAGAGAGACCCAGTACTTC. This codes for CASSEWGPRETQYF. J is TRBJ2-5 and V is TRBV6-5; D might be TRBD1 (5 bases). The germline gives CDR1 MNHEY, CDR2 SVGAGI. The CDR3 has 14 amino acids. The germline V and J ends were trimmed by 5 bases and 4 bases, with 14 bases remaining between them.

A single count supports this clone. In nucleotides, the CDR3 is TGTGCCAGCCGGGGGGGACATTCCAACACTGAAGCTTTCTTT. It is translated as CASRGGHSNTEAFF. This chain joins TRBV2 and TRBJ1-1; TRBD1 might be the D (6 bases). From germline, CDR1 is SNHLY and CDR2 FYNNEI. The CDR3 totals 14 residues. Trimming shortened V by 8 bases and J by 2 bases, and 15 bases separated the two germline ends.

V and J are TRBV5-8 and TRBJ1-2; 9 bases align to TRBD1. Germline V CDR1 and CDR2: SGHTS, YDEGEE. CDR3 length: 13 residues. V lost 1 base, J lost 10 bases, and 5 bases stayed unmatched. The CDR3 nucleotides read TGTGCCAGCAGCTTGTGGACAGGGGAAATCTACACCTTC. Translation gives CASSLWTGEIYTF.

The rearrangement links TRBV5-1 to TRBJ2-7; no reliable D call. CDR1 and CDR2 from the germline V gene are SGHRS and YFSETQ. The CDR3 runs 14 residues. The V end was cut by 0 bases, the J end by 2 bases, with 9 bases between. The CDR3 loop reads CASSLALGTYEQYF. As DNA, the CDR3 is TGCGCCAGCAGCTTGGCCCTGGGAACCTACGAGCAGTACTTC.

The chain combines TRBV11-2 with TRBJ2-7, with D possibly matching TRBD2 (6 bases). The CDR3 totals 16 residues. Per germline, CDR1 SGHAT and CDR2 FQNNGV. Trimming removed 3 bases from V and 2 bases from J, with 17 bases in between. CDR3 sequence (DNA): TGTGCCAGCAGCTTTAGGCGGGACCTCTCCGCCTACGAGCAGTACTTC. Its protein is CASSFRRDLSAYEQYF.

This sequence joins TRBV18 and TRBJ2-3; unclear D gene. Germline V CDR1 and CDR2: KGHSH, LQKENI. The CDR3 is 14 residues long. V lost 3 bases to trimming and J lost 3 bases, with 10 bases between them. The CDR3 here is CASSPPRATDTQYF. Written as DNA, the CDR3 is TGTGCCAGCTCACCTCCTCGGGCGACAGATACGCAGTATTTT.

V and J are TRBV7-6 and TRBJ2-1; 9 bases align to TRBD1. With 0 bases clipped from V and 3 bases from J, the junction kept 3 bases outside the gene matches. Germline lookup yields CDR1 SGHVS and CDR2 FNYEAQ. The CDR3 runs to 16 residues. CDR3 amino acids: CASSLAPDRGYNEQFF. In DNA, the CDR3 is TGTGCCAGCAGCTTAGCACCGGACAGGGGCTACAATGAGCAGTTCTTC.

This clone was detected a few times. J is TRBJ2-2 and V is TRBV4-2; D possibly corresponds to TRBD1 (6 bases). V lost 0 bases, J lost 6 bases, and 17 bases lay in between. The CDR3 is 17 amino acids. CDR1 is LGHNA, CDR2 YNFKEQ, per germline. The CDR3 nucleotides are TGTGCCAGCAGCCAAGATGACCCCAGGGGCACGGCCGGGGAGCTGTTTTTT. Translation gives CASSQDDPRGTAGELFF.

V usage is TRBV19 and J usage is TRBJ1-1, with TRBD1 matching 7 bases. Germline values: CDR1 LNHDA, CDR2 SQIVND (reference sequence). V shed 7 bases, J shed 5 bases, and the junction held 13 bases outside the gene matches. The length of the CDR3 is 15 residues. In DNA, the CDR3 is TGTGCCAGTACCCCTCCGACAGGGACGATAACTGAAGCTTTCTTT. Amino acid sequence: CASTPPTGTITEAFF.

The chain couples TRBV7-2 to TRBJ1-2; no firm D call. V lost 1 base and J lost 4, with 13 bases in between. The germline V gene has CDR1 SGHTA and CDR2 FQGNSA. CDR3 length: 15 residues. The CDR3 region is CASSLGGGYGYGYTF. The CDR3 nucleotides are TGTGCCAGCAGCTTAGGGGGAGGGTATGGCTATGGCTACACCTTC.

This clone was detected only a few times. The CDR3 loop reads CASSRPMAGGGELFF. As DNA, the CDR3 is TGTGCCAGCAGTCGTCCTATGGCGGGAGGTGGGGAGCTGTTTTTT. The gene calls are TRBV28 and TRBJ2-2; 8 bases are a match to TRBD2. With 5 bases clipped from V and 8 bases from J, the junction kept 10 bases outside the gene matches. CDR1 is MDHEN, CDR2 SYDVKM, per germline. The CDR3 loop spans 15 amino acids.

The J gene is TRBJ2-5, the V gene TRBV5-1; unclear D gene. V shed 3 bases and J shed 1 base, with 10 bases lying between them. Germline-derived CDR1 and CDR2 are SGHRS and YFSETQ. The CDR3 spans 14 residues. The CDR3 region is CASSSRAAQETQYF. The CDR3 region has the DNA TGCGCCAGCAGCTCACGGGCCGCCCAAGAGACCCAGTACTTC.

The chain has TRBV9 and TRBJ2-1; no definite D call. Trimming removed 0 bases at V and 4 bases at J, with 5 bases between. CDR1 and CDR2 from the germline V gene are SGDLS and YYNGEE. The CDR3 totals 13 residues. The CDR3 loop reads CASSVDRYNEQFF. CDR3 DNA: TGTGCCAGCAGCGTAGATCGTTACAATGAGCAGTTCTTC.

The rearrangement joins TRBV19 to TRBJ1-5; D not certain. The CDR3 runs to 15 residues. V gave up 7 bases and J gave up 3 bases, with 16 bases separating them. Looked up from germline, CDR1 is LNHDA and CDR2 is SQIVND (reference sequence). CDR3 sequence (DNA): TGTGCCAGTACCTCCCCTGGAGGCAACAATCAGCCCCAGCATTTT. Protein: CASTSPGGNNQPQHF.

In DNA, the CDR3 is TGTGCCAGCAGCTTACTAGGGACAGGGGTGGTCTATGGCTACACCTTC. Its translation is CASSLLGTGVVYGYTF. This chain joins TRBV7-2 and TRBJ1-2, with TRBD1 matching 10 bases. The V gene end was trimmed by 2 bases and the J gene end by 4 bases; junction bases not matched to a gene: 7. The length of the CDR3 is 16 residues. Germline V gene lookup returns CDR1 SGHTA and CDR2 FQGNSA.